Below are 22 T cell receptor beta chains sequenced from a single sample in a study of blood T cell repertoires in COVID-19. Profiling relied on immunoSEQ multiplex PCR, and the TCRdb table lists in-frame clones only, not all of them. The sample includes 150,000 to 200,000 clones, 84% of them seen just once. The sequencing sample was made of PBMCs or T cells enriched from blood (not recorded which). The source of these receptors is a woman between 50 and 59 years old who had recovered from COVID-19.

The rearrangement joins TRBV6-5 to TRBJ1-5, with D possibly matching TRBD1 (6 bases). CDR3 size: 15 residues. V lost 6 bases, J lost 0 bases, and 12 bases lay in between. Germline V gives CDR1 MNHEY, CDR2 SVGAGI. The CDR3 bases are TGTGCCAGCAGCCTGGACAGTTATAGCAATCAGCCCCAGCATTTT. It encodes CASSLDSYSNQPQHF.

J is TRBJ1-3 and V is TRBV4-1; the D is unclear. Trimming took 1 base from V and 0 from J, leaving 4 bases between them. The CDR3 runs 14 residues. Germline-derived CDR1 and CDR2 are MGHRA and YSYEKL. The chain's CDR3 is CASSQAGSGNTIYF. The CDR3 DNA is TGCGCCAGCAGCCAAGCGGGCTCTGGAAACACCATATATTTT.

This sequence joins TRBV2 and TRBJ1-6, with TRBD1 matching over 8 bases. Trimming removed 9 bases from V and 10 bases from J; junction bases left unmatched: 8. This CDR3 comprises 13 residues. CDR1 and CDR2 from the germline V gene are SNHLY and FYNNEI. The CDR3 coding sequence is TGTGCCAGAACGACAGGGGCAGGGTCACCCCTCCACTTT. It is translated as CARTTGAGSPLHF. The whole variable domain, filled in from reference TRBV2 and TRBJ1-6, reads EPEVTQTPSHQVTQMGQEVILRCVPISNHLYFYWYRQILGQKVEFLVSFYNNEISEKSEIFDDQFSVERPDGSNFTLKIRSTKLEDSAMYFCARTTGAGSPLHFGNGTRLTVT.

The chain links TRBV5-1 to TRBJ2-7, with D possibly being TRBD2 (6 bases). Trimming left V 0 bases short and J 5 bases short, with 9 bases between. There are 13 residues in the CDR3. Germline loops: CDR1 SGHRS, CDR2 YFSETQ. The CDR3 loop reads CASSLGWGDEQYF. CDR3 in DNA: TGCGCCAGCAGCTTGGGTTGGGGGGACGAGCAGTACTTC.

This clone has a single count. The chain links TRBV6-2 or TRBV6-3 to TRBJ2-5, with D possibly matching TRBD2 (5 bases). This CDR3 is 15 amino acids long. The V gene lost 4 bases and the J gene lost 2 bases, with 14 bases spanning the gap. In germline, CDR1 is MNHEY, CDR2 SVGEGT. The CDR3 loop reads CASSWGDSSQETQYF. DNA for the CDR3: TGTGCCAGCAGTTGGGGAGATTCGTCTCAAGAGACCCAGTACTTC.

This clone has just a few counts. The chain employs TRBV2 and TRBJ2-3, with 13 bases lining up with TRBD2. This CDR3 has 17 residues. V was pared by 1 base and J by 4 bases, with 5 bases of the junction left unmatched. Germline assignment: CDR1 SNHLY and CDR2 FYNNEI. The CDR3 nucleotides read TGTGCCAGCAGTGAAGGCGGACTAGCGGGAGCGTCAGATACGCAGTATTTT. Amino acids: CASSEGGLAGASDTQYF.

This chain's CDR3 is CASSLWAFTGTGIGSEKLFF. CDR3 nucleotides: TGTGCCAGCAGTTTGTGGGCGTTTACCGGGACAGGGATTGGAAGTGAAAAACTGTTTTTT. This sequence joins TRBV27 and TRBJ1-4, with 9 bases matching TRBD1. Germline-derived CDR1 and CDR2 are MNHEY and SMNVEV (reference sequence). The CDR3 is made up of 20 amino acids. Trimming at V came to 3 bases and at J to 7 bases, leaving 21 bases not matched to a gene. The full variable domain, with the rest looked up from reference TRBV27 and TRBJ1-4, is EAQVTQNPRYLITVTGKKLTVTCSQNMNHEYMSWYRQDPGLGLRQIYYSMNVEVTDKGDVPEGYKVSRKEKRNFPLILESPSPNQTSLYFCASSLWAFTGTGIGSEKLFFGSGTQLSVL.

The V and J genes are TRBV5-4 and TRBJ1-2; 8 bases fit TRBD1. Trimming removed 2 bases from V and 8 bases from J; junction bases left unmatched: 11. The germline V gene has CDR1 SGHNT and CDR2 YYREEE (reference sequence). The CDR3 has 15 residues. CDR3 bases: TGTGCCAGCAGCTTAGCACAGGGGGTGCCTATGGGCTACACCTTC. Translation: CASSLAQGVPMGYTF.

This chain connects TRBV6-5 to TRBJ1-1, with D perhaps matching TRBD1 (6 bases). Looked up from germline, CDR1 is MNHEY and CDR2 is SVGAGI. This CDR3 comprises 14 residues. The V end lost 8 bases, the J end lost 9 bases, and 22 bases lay between the germline ends. CDR3 nucleotides: TGTGCCAGCCTCTCCCCTTTGGGGACAACTAAAGCTTTCTTT. Its translation is CASLSPLGTTKAFF.

CDR3 sequence (DNA): TGCGCCAGCAGCCAAGAGGGGGCAGGGCCAAACTATGGCTACACCTTC. As protein: CASSQEGAGPNYGYTF. This sequence joins TRBV4-1 and TRBJ1-2; maybe TRBD1 (6 bases). This CDR3 has 16 amino acids. Trimming pared 0 bases from V and 2 bases from J, leaving 13 bases between. Germline V lookup: CDR1 MGHRA, CDR2 YSYEKL.

This clone was seen just once. V is TRBV13 and J is TRBJ2-7; maybe TRBD1 (6 bases). CDR3 length: 14 amino acids. CDR1 is PRHDT and CDR2 is FYEKMQ in the germline V gene (reference sequence). V lost 3 bases and J lost 1, with 10 bases in between. The CDR3 loop is CASSLKGHSYEQYF. In DNA, the CDR3 is TGTGCCAGCAGCTTGAAGGGACATTCCTACGAGCAGTACTTC.

The chain employs TRBV6-5 and TRBJ1-1; 9 bases fit TRBD1. The germline CDR1 and CDR2 sequences are MNHEY and SVGAGI. The CDR3 has 14 amino acids. V shed 8 bases, J shed 5 bases, and the junction held 9 bases outside the gene matches. CDR3 amino acids: CASDPQGAGTEAFF. CDR3 nucleotides: TGTGCCAGCGACCCACAGGGGGCGGGAACTGAAGCTTTCTTT.

V gene TRBV28 combines with J gene TRBJ1-4; 7 positions match TRBD1. With 6 bases clipped from V and 8 bases from J, the junction kept 9 bases outside the gene matches. Germline assignment: CDR1 MDHEN and CDR2 SYDVKM. The CDR3 runs to 14 residues. The CDR3 DNA reads as TGTGCCAGCAGCACCGGGACAGTCGGGGAAAAACTGTTTTTT. This codes for CASSTGTVGEKLFF.

This clone was picked up one time. The V call is TRBV12-3 or TRBV12-4, the J call TRBJ1-2; possibly TRBD1 for D (5 bases). The CDR3 spans 12 residues. V was clipped by 5 bases and J by 4 bases, with 8 bases between them. CDR3 amino acids: CASSAQGYGYTF. Here the CDR3 DNA reads TGTGCCAGCAGTGCCCAGGGCTATGGCTACACCTTC.

The rearrangement links TRBV19 to TRBJ2-3, with 8 bases aligning to TRBD1. CDR1 LNHDA and CDR2 SQIVND come from the germline V gene (reference sequence). V trimming: 10 bases; J trimming: 5 bases; junction bases outside the gene matches: 11. CDR3 length: 14 residues. The CDR3 region is CATGTGSLGDTQYF. The CDR3 nucleotides are TGTGCCACCGGGACAGGATCCTTGGGAGATACGCAGTATTTT.

This chain connects TRBV18 to TRBJ1-3, with 9 positions matching TRBD1. With 2 bases clipped from V and 2 bases from J, the junction kept 4 bases outside the gene matches. Looked up from germline, CDR1 is KGHSH and CDR2 is LQKENI. The CDR3 is 16 amino acids. The CDR3 loop reads CASSPSYRGPGNTIYF. The CDR3 DNA follows: TGTGCCAGCTCACCATCCTACAGGGGGCCTGGAAACACCATATATTTT.

The chain couples TRBV20-1 to TRBJ2-1, with D perhaps matching TRBD1 (6 bases). Germline CDR1 DFQATT, CDR2 SNEGSKA (reference sequence). V was pared by 3 bases and J by 4 bases, with 13 bases between. The CDR3 has 14 amino acids. The CDR3 sequence: CSASGQISYNEQFF. DNA for the CDR3: TGCAGTGCTAGTGGACAGATATCATACAATGAGCAGTTCTTC.

The CDR3 protein is CASSAGATGGLNTEAFF. The CDR3 bases are TGTGCCAGCAGCGCAGGGGCAACAGGGGGCTTGAACACTGAAGCTTTCTTT. The chain links TRBV7-9 to TRBJ1-1, with 9 bases that match TRBD1. With V trimmed by 5 bases and J by 0 bases, 10 bases remained unmatched. Germline CDR1 SEHNR, CDR2 FQNEAQ (reference sequence). This CDR3 has 17 residues.

With respect to this clone: Other DNA variants within this sample encode the same CDR3. This rearrangement joins TRBV27 to TRBJ1-6; 7 bases are shared with TRBD1. V lost 8 bases and J lost 8; bases outside the gene matches: 6. The CDR3 loop spans 13 amino acids. Germline V gene sequence: CDR1 MNHEY, CDR2 SMNVEV (reference sequence). The DNA of the CDR3 is TGTGCCAGCCGAAACAGGGGCGATTCACCCCTCCACTTT. Translated: CASRNRGDSPLHF.

The rearrangement links TRBV5-5 to TRBJ1-6; TRBD1 might be the D (6 bases). The ends were cut back, 6 bases at V and 8 bases at J, with 15 bases in the middle. CDR3 length equals 14 residues. CDR1 is SGHKS, CDR2 YYEKEE, per germline (reference sequence). The chain's CDR3 is CASKRDRWDSPLHF. DNA for the CDR3: TGTGCCAGCAAAAGAGACAGGTGGGATTCACCCCTCCACTTT.

This clone was seen only once. This chain connects TRBV12-3 or TRBV12-4 to TRBJ2-5, with D maybe TRBD2 (7 bases). The length of the CDR3 is 13 residues. Between the trimmed V and J ends, which lost 5 bases and 5 bases, there was a span of 12 bases. The DNA of the CDR3 is TGTGCCAGCAGTCGGGGGGCGCGGGAGACCCAGTACTTC. Its translation is CASSRGARETQYF.

This chain links TRBV28 with TRBJ2-1, with D maybe TRBD2 (6 bases). The CDR3 extends over 16 amino acids. The V end was cut by 6 bases, the J end by 1 base, with 16 bases between. The germline CDR1 and CDR2 sequences are MDHEN and SYDVKM. The CDR3 protein is CASRSSGLASYNEQFF. The CDR3 nucleotides are TGTGCCAGCAGATCGAGCGGGCTAGCGTCCTACAATGAGCAGTTCTTC.